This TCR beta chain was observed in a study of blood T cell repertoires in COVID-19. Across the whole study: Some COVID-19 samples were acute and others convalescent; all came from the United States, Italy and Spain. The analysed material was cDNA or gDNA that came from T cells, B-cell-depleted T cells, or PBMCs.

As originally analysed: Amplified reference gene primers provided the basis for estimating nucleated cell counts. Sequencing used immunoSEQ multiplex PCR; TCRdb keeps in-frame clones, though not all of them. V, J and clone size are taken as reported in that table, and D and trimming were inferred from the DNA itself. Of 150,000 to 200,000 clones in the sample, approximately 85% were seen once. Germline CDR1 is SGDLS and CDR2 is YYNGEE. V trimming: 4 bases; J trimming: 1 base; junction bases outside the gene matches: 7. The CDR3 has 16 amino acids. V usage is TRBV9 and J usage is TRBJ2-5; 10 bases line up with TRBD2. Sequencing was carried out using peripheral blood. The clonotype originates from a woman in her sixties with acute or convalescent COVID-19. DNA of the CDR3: TGTGCCAGCAGCCCTGGACTAGCGGTTTTCCAAGAGACCCAGTACTTC. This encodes CASSPGLAVFQETQYF.